This T cell receptor (beta chain) was sequenced during a study of post-analysis software for immune sequencing data. The CDR3 has 14 residues. Germline V gene lookup returns CDR1 DFQATT and CDR2 SNEGSKA (reference sequence). Notes on the study in general: For normalized Chao1 diversity, multiple sclerosis patients scored significantly lower than controls did. TRBV5-6, TRBV5-1 and TRBV20-1 belonged to a set of about five TRBV segments that were more frequent in patients than controls.

Comment on this clonotype: Its antigen remains unidentified.

Each TCR beta cDNA library carried unique molecular identifiers. TCRdb ran MiXCR on the PCR reads and lists one entry per CDR3 protein. The sample has 400,000 to 500,000 distinct CDR3 sequences, more than 30% seen once. The rearrangement joins TRBV20-1 to TRBJ2-5; TRBD1 aligns across 8 bases. TRBJ2-7 matches the DNA end more closely, so the J call is doubtful. The sample taken for sequencing was blood. The source is a girl aged 2 to 9 with multiple sclerosis. The chain's CDR3 is CSALDRAFAREQYF. DNA of the CDR3: TGCAGTGCCCTGGACAGGGCCTTTGCTCGCGAGCAGTACTTC.